A selection of T cell receptor beta chains follows, all from one sample in a study of identical twins. TCRdb reprocessed the 5' RACE reads via MiXCR and lists one record per CDR3 protein. Of about 390,000 distinct CDR3 sequences in the sample, approximately 8.8% were seen once. The sample was naive T cells sorted from blood. These TCRs come from a woman in her fifties or sixties in good health. Each CDR3 is given with its conserved first and last residue. A D gene is named only where the DNA matches it firmly. Not every row has a clone size; where given, it reads once, few, many or a size class.

J gene: TRBJ2-6; V gene: TRBV20-1; D gene: -; clone size: -; CDR3 DNA: TGCAGTGCTAGAGATCTGGGGACGGCCTCTGGGGCCAACGTCCTGACTTTC; CDR3 protein: CSARDLGTASGANVLTF
J gene: TRBJ1-4; V gene: TRBV5-1; D gene: -; clone size: few; CDR3 DNA: TGCGCCAGCAGCTTGGATTCTACAACTAATGAAAAACTGTTTTTT; CDR3 protein: CASSLDSTTNEKLFF
J gene: TRBJ1-1; V gene: TRBV29-1; D gene: -; clone size: many; CDR3 DNA: TGCAGCGTAGGACGGGGTGGCACTGAAGCTTTCTTT; CDR3 protein: CSVGRGGTEAFF
J gene: TRBJ1-2; V gene: TRBV4-1; D gene: -; clone size: few; CDR3 DNA: TGCGCCAGCAGCCTTTACGACAGAGACTATGGCTACACCTTC; CDR3 protein: CASSLYDRDYGYTF
J gene: TRBJ2-3; V gene: TRBV20-1; D gene: -; clone size: -; CDR3 DNA: TGCAGTGCAAGAGACAGGTCGACTAGCACAGATACGCAGTATTTT; CDR3 protein: CSARDRSTSTDTQYF
J gene: TRBJ1-5; V gene: TRBV12-5; D gene: -; clone size: -; CDR3 DNA: TGTGCTAGTGGCCCCTCGGGGGGCGCTTATCAGCCCCAGCATTTT; CDR3 protein: CASGPSGGAYQPQHF
J gene: TRBJ1-1; V gene: TRBV12-3/TRBV12-4; D gene: -; clone size: many; CDR3 DNA: TGTGCCAGCACCATGGGACCCTCGAACACTGAAGCTTTCTTT; CDR3 protein: CASTMGPSNTEAFF
J gene: TRBJ1-2; V gene: TRBV10-3; D gene: -; clone size: -; CDR3 DNA: TGTGCCATCAGTGACTCCGGTGGCTACACCTTC; CDR3 protein: CAISDSGGYTF
J gene: TRBJ2-7; V gene: TRBV27; D gene: -; clone size: -; CDR3 DNA: TGTGCCAGCAGCCGGGACGGGCTCGAGCAGTACTTC; CDR3 protein: CASSRDGLEQYF
J gene: TRBJ2-5; V gene: TRBV5-1; D gene: TRBD1; clone size: few; CDR3 DNA: TGCGCCAGCAGACAAGGACAGGGGCGAGAGACCCAGTACTTC; CDR3 protein: CASRQGQGRETQYF
J gene: TRBJ2-1; V gene: TRBV2; D gene: TRBD2; clone size: few; CDR3 DNA: TGTGCCAGCAGCGCTACTAGCGGGAGGGCCTACAATGAGCAGTTCTTC; CDR3 protein: CASSATSGRAYNEQFF
J gene: TRBJ1-5; V gene: TRBV6-5; D gene: -; clone size: few; CDR3 DNA: TGTGCCAGCAGTAGTTCCGGGGGTACCAATCAGCCCCAGCATTTT; CDR3 protein: CASSSSGGTNQPQHF
J gene: TRBJ1-1; V gene: TRBV12-3/TRBV12-4; D gene: TRBD1; clone size: -; CDR3 DNA: TGTGCCAGCAGTCACAGGGGAACTGAAGCTTTCTTT; CDR3 protein: CASSHRGTEAFF
J gene: TRBJ2-2; V gene: TRBV29-1; D gene: -; clone size: many; CDR3 DNA: TGCAGCGTTGATCAGGGCAACACCGGGGAGCTGTTTTTT; CDR3 protein: CSVDQGNTGELFF
J gene: TRBJ2-5; V gene: TRBV7-6; D gene: TRBD2; clone size: many; CDR3 DNA: TGTGCCAGCAGCTTAGTGGCTAGCGGGCTGGAGACCCAGTACTTC; CDR3 protein: CASSLVASGLETQYF
J gene: TRBJ2-2; V gene: TRBV14; D gene: TRBD2; clone size: few; CDR3 DNA: TGTGCCAGCAGCCCGTGGGGCGGGAGGTCCGGGGAGCTGTTTTTT; CDR3 protein: CASSPWGGRSGELFF
J gene: TRBJ2-7; V gene: TRBV30; D gene: TRBD2; clone size: -; CDR3 DNA: TGTGCCTGGAGTGAGGGGCTAGCGGCCGAGCAGTACTTC; CDR3 protein: CAWSEGLAAEQYF
J gene: TRBJ2-1; V gene: TRBV12-3/TRBV12-4; D gene: TRBD2; clone size: many; CDR3 DNA: TGTGCCAGCGGACTAGGAATCTATGAGCAGTTCTTC; CDR3 protein: CASGLGIYEQFF
J gene: TRBJ2-2; V gene: TRBV3-1; D gene: -; clone size: -; CDR3 DNA: TGTGCCAGCAGCCTCCTACCCCAGTACACCGGGGAGCTGTTTTTT; CDR3 protein: CASSLLPQYTGELFF
J gene: TRBJ2-3; V gene: TRBV11-2; D gene: -; clone size: -; CDR3 DNA: TGTGCCAGCAGCGAAGTCAGTAATACGCAGTATTTT; CDR3 protein: CASSEVSNTQYF
J gene: TRBJ2-3; V gene: TRBV5-1; D gene: TRBD2; clone size: -; CDR3 DNA: TGCGCCAGCAGCCCTGGACTAGCGGGAGGGCCGTCAGATACGCAGTATTTT; CDR3 protein: CASSPGLAGGPSDTQYF
J gene: TRBJ1-1; V gene: TRBV5-1; D gene: -; clone size: few; CDR3 DNA: TGCGCCAGCAGGATCCAGGGTAGTGGCACTGAAGCTTTCTTT; CDR3 protein: CASRIQGSGTEAFF
J gene: TRBJ1-2; V gene: TRBV5-1; D gene: -; clone size: -; CDR3 DNA: TGCGCCAGCAGCTTGGGGGTGACCGGTGGCTACACCTTC; CDR3 protein: CASSLGVTGGYTF
J gene: TRBJ2-3; V gene: TRBV5-1; D gene: TRBD2; clone size: -; CDR3 DNA: TGCGCCAGCAGCTTGAGTACTAGCGGGAGTTACGCAGATACGCAGTATTTT; CDR3 protein: CASSLSTSGSYADTQYF
J gene: TRBJ2-1; V gene: TRBV20-1; D gene: TRBD2; clone size: many; CDR3 DNA: TGCAGTGCTAGAGGGACTAGCGGAACTAATGAGCAGTTCTTC; CDR3 protein: CSARGTSGTNEQFF
J gene: TRBJ2-3; V gene: TRBV5-1; D gene: -; clone size: few; CDR3 DNA: TGCGCCAGCAGCCCAGAGAGGGGTACGCAGTATTTT; CDR3 protein: CASSPERGTQYF
J gene: TRBJ2-5; V gene: TRBV7-9; D gene: -; clone size: -; CDR3 DNA: TGTGCCAGCAGCTTAGCGCGTTTGTCCACGACGGACTTC; CDR3 protein: CASSLARLSTTDF
J gene: TRBJ2-5; V gene: TRBV21-1; D gene: -; clone size: few; CDR3 DNA: TGTGCCAAACAGGGAAAGACCCAGTACTTC; CDR3 protein: CAKQGKTQYF
J gene: TRBJ2-1; V gene: TRBV12-5; D gene: TRBD2; clone size: few; CDR3 DNA: TGTGCTAGTGGTTATGAGGGACTAGCGGAACCTAATGAGCAGTTCTTC; CDR3 protein: CASGYEGLAEPNEQFF
J gene: TRBJ2-3; V gene: TRBV20-1; D gene: TRBD2; clone size: few; CDR3 DNA: TGCAGTGCTAGAAAGACTAGCGTGTTAGATACGCAGTATTTT; CDR3 protein: CSARKTSVLDTQYF
J gene: TRBJ2-1; V gene: TRBV4-1; D gene: TRBD2; clone size: -; CDR3 DNA: TGCGCCAGCAGCCAAAGGACTAGCGAGTACAATGAGCAGTTCTTC; CDR3 protein: CASSQRTSEYNEQFF
J gene: TRBJ2-1; V gene: TRBV7-2; D gene: -; clone size: -; CDR3 DNA: TGTGCCAGCAGCTTAGCAAACTCACGGGGTGAGCAGTTCTTC; CDR3 protein: CASSLANSRGEQFF
J gene: TRBJ1-1; V gene: TRBV12-3/TRBV12-4; D gene: -; clone size: -; CDR3 DNA: TGTGCCAGCAGTTTTTCCCAAGGTGAAGCTTTCTTT; CDR3 protein: CASSFSQGEAFF
J gene: TRBJ2-1; V gene: TRBV5-1; D gene: TRBD1; clone size: -; CDR3 DNA: TGCGCCAGCAGCTCTCGACCTGACAGGGTCGATGAGCAGTTCTTC; CDR3 protein: CASSSRPDRVDEQFF
J gene: TRBJ1-5; V gene: TRBV4-1; D gene: TRBD1; clone size: many; CDR3 DNA: TGCGCCAGCAGCCAAGTGGGGGGCAGGGGGCCTCAGCCCCAGCATTTT; CDR3 protein: CASSQVGGRGPQPQHF
J gene: TRBJ1-1; V gene: TRBV6-5; D gene: -; clone size: many; CDR3 DNA: TGTGCCAGCAGTTACTATGGGGGGAACACTGAAGCTTTCTTT; CDR3 protein: CASSYYGGNTEAFF
J gene: TRBJ2-5; V gene: TRBV4-1; D gene: -; clone size: few; CDR3 DNA: TGCGCCAGCAGCCACGGAGAGGACTACCAAGAGACCCAGTACTTC; CDR3 protein: CASSHGEDYQETQYF
J gene: TRBJ2-2; V gene: TRBV6-1; D gene: -; clone size: few; CDR3 DNA: TGTGCCAGCAGTGAAGCGGTCAGGGGCACCGGGGAGCTGTTTTTT; CDR3 protein: CASSEAVRGTGELFF
J gene: TRBJ2-3; V gene: TRBV5-6; D gene: -; clone size: many; CDR3 DNA: TGTGCCAGCAGCTATACGGGCACAGATACGCAGTATTTT; CDR3 protein: CASSYTGTDTQYF
J gene: TRBJ2-3; V gene: TRBV6-1; D gene: -; clone size: few; CDR3 DNA: TGTGCCAGCAGTGAATGGGGCTGGGGCACAGATACGCAGTATTTT; CDR3 protein: CASSEWGWGTDTQYF
J gene: TRBJ2-5; V gene: TRBV20-1; D gene: TRBD2; clone size: many; CDR3 DNA: TGCAGTGCTAGAGATATCCGGGAGGGAACAGTGACCCAGTACTTC; CDR3 protein: CSARDIREGTVTQYF
J gene: TRBJ2-3; V gene: TRBV18; D gene: -; clone size: -; CDR3 DNA: TGTGCCAGCTCACCACCATTGCCCACAGATACGCAGTATTTT; CDR3 protein: CASSPPLPTDTQYF
J gene: TRBJ1-6; V gene: TRBV20-1; D gene: -; clone size: few; CDR3 DNA: TGCAGTGCTAGTTCCCATGTCGTCTGGGGCTCTAATTCACCCCTCCACTTT; CDR3 protein: CSASSHVVWGSNSPLHF
J gene: TRBJ2-2; V gene: TRBV3-1; D gene: -; clone size: many; CDR3 DNA: TGTGCCAGCAGCCAAGCAAGCACCGGGGAGCTGTTTTTT; CDR3 protein: CASSQASTGELFF
J gene: TRBJ2-1; V gene: TRBV6-5; D gene: -; clone size: few; CDR3 DNA: TGTGCCAGCAGAGAAGAGGTTCGGGTCTATGAGCAGTTCTTC; CDR3 protein: CASREEVRVYEQFF
J gene: TRBJ2-5; V gene: TRBV4-2; D gene: TRBD1; clone size: -; CDR3 DNA: TGTGCCAGCAGCCAAACCAGGGGGCAAGAGACCCAGTACTTC; CDR3 protein: CASSQTRGQETQYF
J gene: TRBJ2-3; V gene: TRBV28; D gene: TRBD2; clone size: -; CDR3 DNA: TGTGCCAGCAGTTTTACTAGCGGGATGGTGGACGATACGCAGTATTTT; CDR3 protein: CASSFTSGMVDDTQYF
J gene: TRBJ2-4; V gene: TRBV4-2; D gene: TRBD2; clone size: -; CDR3 DNA: TGTGCCAGCAGCCACGAAGGGCGCTTCGCGGGGGGGTCCTCGGCCAAAAACATTCAGTACTTC; CDR3 protein: CASSHEGRFAGGSSAKNIQYF
J gene: TRBJ1-1; V gene: TRBV5-1; D gene: -; clone size: -; CDR3 DNA: TGCGCCAGCAGCTTGGTTTTAGGGGGGGGAAACACTGAAGCTTTCTTT; CDR3 protein: CASSLVLGGGNTEAFF
J gene: TRBJ2-1; V gene: TRBV20-1; D gene: -; clone size: few; CDR3 DNA: TGCAGTGCTGCTGGCCCGGGTATTCATAATGAGCAGTTCTTC; CDR3 protein: CSAAGPGIHNEQFF
J gene: TRBJ2-1; V gene: TRBV29-1; D gene: -; clone size: many; CDR3 DNA: TGCAGCGTTGAAGCTGGGTCTAGTGGGTCCTACAATGAGCAGTTCTTC; CDR3 protein: CSVEAGSSGSYNEQFF
J gene: TRBJ1-1; V gene: TRBV3-1; D gene: TRBD1; clone size: many; CDR3 DNA: TGTGCCAGCACGGGACAGGGTGAAGCTTTCTTT; CDR3 protein: CASTGQGEAFF
J gene: TRBJ2-1; V gene: TRBV12-3/TRBV12-4; D gene: -; clone size: many; CDR3 DNA: TGTGCCAGCACTTTGACTAGATGGGATGAGCAGTTCTTC; CDR3 protein: CASTLTRWDEQFF
J gene: TRBJ1-1; V gene: TRBV20-1; D gene: TRBD1; clone size: many; CDR3 DNA: TGCAGTGCTAGCGCACAGGGGGCCGGGGGGCAAGCTTTCTTT; CDR3 protein: CSASAQGAGGQAFF
J gene: TRBJ2-5; V gene: TRBV12-3/TRBV12-4; D gene: TRBD2; clone size: -; CDR3 DNA: TGTGCCAGCGGGAGGGGTATAGAGACCCAGTACTTC; CDR3 protein: CASGRGIETQYF